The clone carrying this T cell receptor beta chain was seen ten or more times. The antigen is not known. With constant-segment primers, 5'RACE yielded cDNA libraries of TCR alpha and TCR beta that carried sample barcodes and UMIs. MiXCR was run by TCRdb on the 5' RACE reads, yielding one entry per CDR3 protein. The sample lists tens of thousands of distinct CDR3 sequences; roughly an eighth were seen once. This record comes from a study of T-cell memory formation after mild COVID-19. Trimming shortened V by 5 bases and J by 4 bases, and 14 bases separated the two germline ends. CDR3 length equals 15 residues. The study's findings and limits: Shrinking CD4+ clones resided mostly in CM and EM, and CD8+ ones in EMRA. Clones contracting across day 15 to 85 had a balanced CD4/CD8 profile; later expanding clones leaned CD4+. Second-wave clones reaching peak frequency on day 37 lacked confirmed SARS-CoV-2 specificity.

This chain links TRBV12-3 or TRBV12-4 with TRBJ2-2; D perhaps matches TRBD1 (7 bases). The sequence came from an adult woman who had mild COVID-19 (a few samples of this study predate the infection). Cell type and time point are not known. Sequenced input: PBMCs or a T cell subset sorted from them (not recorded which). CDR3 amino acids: CASSVEGAPTGELFF. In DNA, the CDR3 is TGTGCCAGCAGTGTGGAGGGGGCGCCCACCGGGGAGCTGTTTTTT.